These 27 T cell receptor beta chains were sequenced from one sample in a study of blood T cells in healthy people across ages. The authors ran a second PCR of about 7 to 11 cycles using a sample-barcoded 5' primer and a J-beta primer mix. Each CDR3 protein is one row after TCRdb ran MiXCR on the 5' RACE reads. The sample shows just under 750,000 distinct CDR3 sequences, about 20% of them seen only once. The sequenced sample was blood. The receptor set was obtained from a man between 70 and 80 years old in good health.

In its sample, this clonotype was seen a few times. This chain links TRBV10-3 with TRBJ1-2; D ambiguous. V lost 3 bases to trimming and J lost 4 bases, with 12 bases between them. CDR1 is ENHRY, CDR2 SYGVKD, per germline. The CDR3 runs 14 residues. Here the CDR3 DNA reads TGTGCCATCAGTGATAGTACACCTGCCTATGGCTACACCTTC. It is translated as CAISDSTPAYGYTF.

This clonotype was recorded a few times. V usage is TRBV7-8 and J usage is TRBJ2-2; 14 nucleotides line up with TRBD2. Trimming removed 7 bases from V and 1 base from J; junction bases left unmatched: 5. Germline V gene lookup returns CDR1 SGHVS and CDR2 FQNEAQ. The CDR3 runs 17 residues. The CDR3 is CASTGLAGGLNTGELFF. For the CDR3, the DNA is TGTGCCAGCACCGGACTAGCGGGAGGACTGAACACCGGGGAGCTGTTTTTT.

The chain links TRBV11-2 to TRBJ2-3; the match to TRBD2 covers 8 bases. The germline V gene encodes CDR1 SGHAT and CDR2 FQNNGV. The junction had 6 bases not matched to a gene; V was cut back by 5 bases and J by 5 bases. CDR3 length equals 14 residues. The chain's CDR3 is CASSIGGAKDTQYF. CDR3 coding DNA: TGTGCCAGCAGCATCGGGGGGGCGAAAGATACGCAGTATTTT. Looking up the rest from reference TRBV11-2 and TRBJ2-3 gives the full variable domain: EAGVAQSPRYKIIEKRQSVAFWCNPISGHATLYWYQQILGQGPKLLIQFQNNGVVDDSQLPKDRFSAERLKGVDSTLKIQPAKLEDSAVYLCASSIGGAKDTQYFGPGTRLTVL.

The V and J genes are TRBV12-3 or TRBV12-4 and TRBJ2-2; 8 nucleotides align to TRBD1. The CDR3 is 14 amino acids. V shed 11 bases, J shed 6 bases, and the junction held 11 bases outside the gene matches. This chain's CDR3 is CAGSGTGFPGELFF. The CDR3 nucleotides read TGTGCCGGCTCCGGGACAGGTTTTCCCGGGGAGCTGTTTTTT.

The table lists this clonotype with many counts. V gene TRBV14 combines with J gene TRBJ1-1; possible D gene TRBD1, 5 bases. CDR1 SGHDN and CDR2 FVKESK come from the germline V gene. Trimming shortened V by 4 bases and J by 7 bases, and 13 bases separated the two germline ends. CDR3 length equals 13 residues. The CDR3 sequence is CASSPPWGGEAFF. CDR3 in DNA: TGTGCCAGCAGCCCACCCTGGGGGGGTGAAGCTTTCTTT.

Only a few counts were recorded for this clonotype. V is TRBV7-2 and J is TRBJ2-5; 9 positions match TRBD2. The CDR3 loop spans 19 amino acids. The V gene's germline CDR1 is SGHTA and CDR2 FQGNSA. V was pared by 5 bases and J by 1 base, with 17 bases of the junction left unmatched. The CDR3 nucleotides read TGTGCCAGCAGCCCCGGGACTAGCTTTTTTCGAGTTAGCCAAGAGACCCAGTACTTC. Amino acids: CASSPGTSFFRVSQETQYF.

The chain is built from TRBV7-3 and TRBJ2-7; perhaps TRBD2 as D (5 bases). The end of the DNA is better explained by TRBJ2-5, so the J call may be wrong. From germline, CDR1 is SGHTA and CDR2 FQGTGA. The CDR3 has 14 residues. The CDR3 DNA reads as TGTGCCAGCAGCTTCCGGGGTCCTGAAGAGACCCAGTACTTC. Translation: CASSFRGPEETQYF.

This chain joins TRBV7-3 and TRBJ2-5; 13 positions agree with TRBD2. The DNA end lines up better with TRBJ2-1; the J call may be wrong. CDR1 and CDR2 from the germline V gene are SGHTA and FQGTGA. The CDR3 spans 16 residues. The CDR3 sequence: CASSIPGTSGANEQFF. CDR3 coding DNA: TGTGCCAGCAGCATACCTGGGACTAGCGGGGCAAATGAGCAGTTCTTC.

This clonotype was seen more than once but under ten times. The J gene is TRBJ2-3, the V gene TRBV29-1; 11 positions agree with TRBD2. The CDR3 has 14 residues. Germline trimming cut 6 bases from V and 2 bases from J; bases unmatched to any gene: 4. CDR1 and CDR2 (germline): SQVTM, ANQGSEA. The CDR3 loop reads CSVASGGNTDTQYF. The CDR3 bases are TGCAGCGTCGCTAGCGGGGGGAACACAGATACGCAGTATTTT.

This clonotype has a count of ten or more. V gene TRBV5-1 combines with J gene TRBJ2-3; weak D call: TRBD2 (5 bases). CDR3 length: 15 residues. Germline lookup yields CDR1 SGHRS and CDR2 YFSETQ. Trimming stripped 0 bases from V and 1 base from J, with 9 bases between. CDR3 sequence (DNA): TGCGCCAGCAGCTTGGCAACTAGTCGCACAGATACGCAGTATTTT. Amino acids: CASSLATSRTDTQYF.

This clonotype was observed a handful of times. The chain links TRBV29-1 to TRBJ2-4, with a tentative D call TRBD2 (7 bases). The length of the CDR3 is 13 residues. V lost 6 bases and J 6 bases, leaving 15 bases between the germline ends. Looked up from germline, CDR1 is SQVTM and CDR2 is ANQGSEA. CDR3 sequence reads: CSVQGGDGNIQYF. DNA for the CDR3: TGCAGCGTACAAGGGGGGGATGGAAACATTCAGTACTTC.

This chain joins TRBV28 and TRBJ1-2; D gene ambiguous. Deletions cut 6 bases from V and 5 bases from J, with 13 bases between. The CDR3 has 13 amino acids. CDR1 MDHEN and CDR2 SYDVKM come from the germline V gene. The CDR3 region is CASRSTATYGYTF. CDR3 DNA: TGTGCCAGCAGGTCGACGGCTACTTATGGCTACACCTTC.

The J gene is TRBJ2-5, the V gene TRBV20-1; 8 bases match TRBD1. The J call may be in error: the DNA end matches TRBJ2-7 better. Germline lookup yields CDR1 DFQATT and CDR2 SNEGSKA (reference sequence). The CDR3 totals 15 residues. The CDR3 protein is CSARSEAGGVYEQYF. For the CDR3, the DNA is TGCAGTGCTAGATCCGAGGCAGGGGGCGTCTACGAGCAGTACTTC.

This clonotype was observed a handful of times. The junction departs from germline at one end; a sequencing error may be responsible. The chain joins TRBV28 to TRBJ1-4; TRBD1 is a possible D gene (5 bases). The CDR3 extends over 15 amino acids. CDR1 and CDR2 from the germline V gene are MDHEN and SYDVKM. The CDR3 reads CASSAPGTANEKLLF. In DNA, the CDR3 is TGTGCCAGCAGTGCCCCGGGGACGGCGAATGAAAAACTGCTTTTT.

This rearrangement joins TRBV6-6 to TRBJ1-5; maybe TRBD1 (5 bases). Trimming pared 5 bases from V and 6 bases from J, leaving 11 bases between. The CDR3 covers 13 residues. Looked up from germline, CDR1 is MNHNY and CDR2 is SVGAGI (reference sequence). The CDR3 loop reads CASSGASGQPQHF. The CDR3 coding sequence is TGTGCCAGCAGTGGGGCGTCGGGTCAGCCCCAGCATTTT.

The rearrangement joins TRBV7-8 to TRBJ2-3; perhaps D is TRBD1 or TRBD2 (5 bases each). Germline V gene data show CDR1 as SGHVS and CDR2 as FQNEAQ. The CDR3 covers 15 residues. V dropped 5 bases and J dropped 5 bases, with 17 bases sitting between them. The DNA of the CDR3 is TGTGCCAGCAGCCCCTGGGACGGCCAGGGAGATACGCAGTATTTT. Translated, it gives CASSPWDGQGDTQYF.

This clonotype appeared a few times. The chain combines TRBV5-1 with TRBJ2-5, with a tentative D call TRBD1 (6 bases). V was clipped by 3 bases and J by 6 bases, with 18 bases between them. CDR3 length: 15 residues. The V gene's germline CDR1 is SGHRS and CDR2 YFSETQ. CDR3 residues: CASSSEGVLGQTQYF. Written as DNA, the CDR3 is TGCGCCAGCAGCTCAGAGGGGGTTTTGGGACAGACCCAGTACTTC.

This clonotype came up a few times. The V call is TRBV18, the J call TRBJ1-5; D remains unclear. Germline V CDR1 and CDR2: KGHSH, LQKENI. This CDR3 is built from 14 residues. Trimming cost V 6 bases and J 2 bases, with 11 bases left between them. The CDR3 protein is CASSQAGGNQPQHF. DNA for the CDR3: TGTGCCAGCTCCCAGGCGGGAGGCAATCAGCCCCAGCATTTT.

This clonotype was detected a few times. V is TRBV28 and J is TRBJ2-7, with 7 bases identical to TRBD1. CDR1 and CDR2 (germline): MDHEN, SYDVKM. Trimming removed 4 bases from V and 3 bases from J; junction bases left unmatched: 6. This CDR3 spans 14 amino acids. The CDR3: CASSSGQADYEQYF. In nucleotides, the CDR3 is TGTGCCAGCAGTTCCGGACAGGCTGACTACGAGCAGTACTTC. Complete variable domain (other parts from reference TRBV28 and TRBJ2-7): DVKVTQSSRYLVKRTGEKVFLECVQDMDHENMFWYRQDPGLGLRLIYFSYDVKMKEKGDIPEGYSVSREKKERFSLILESASTNQTSMYLCASSSGQADYEQYFGPGTRLTVT.

In this sample, this clonotype turned up many times. This rearrangement joins TRBV12-3 or TRBV12-4 to TRBJ1-2; 8 nucleotides match TRBD1. The CDR3 has 13 amino acids. After removal of 5 bases from V and 4 bases from J, the junction contained 3 bases not matched to a gene. The CDR3 DNA reads TGTGCCAGCAGTCGAGGACAGGGCTATGGCTACACCTTC. Translated: CASSRGQGYGYTF.

The rearrangement uses TRBV19 and TRBJ2-7; 10 bases align to TRBD2. The J call could be wrong; TRBJ2-1 is a better fit for the DNA end. CDR3 size: 15 residues. Germline CDR1 and CDR2: LNHDA and SQIVND (reference sequence). CDR3 in amino acids: CASSSRSGRTNEQFF. The DNA for the CDR3 is TGTGCCAGTAGTAGCCGTAGCGGGAGGACCAATGAGCAGTTCTTC.

This clonotype was counted only a few times. The chain employs TRBV5-6 and TRBJ2-4, with D hard to call. CDR1 and CDR2 (germline): SGHDT, YYEEEE. V gave up 0 bases and J gave up 0 bases, with 10 bases separating them. This CDR3 is built from 16 residues. The CDR3 bases are TGTGCCAGCAGCTTGGGGGATAGGCTAGCCAAAAACATTCAGTACTTC. It encodes CASSLGDRLAKNIQYF.

This clonotype showed up just a few times. This chain uses TRBV6-2 or TRBV6-3 with TRBJ2-3; D not certain. V lost 10 bases, J lost 2 bases, and 13 bases lay in between. CDR1 MNHEY and CDR2 SVGEGT come from the germline V gene. This CDR3 contains 13 residues. CDR3 residues: CATETGDTDTQYF. CDR3 DNA sequence: TGTGCCACCGAGACTGGAGACACAGATACGCAGTATTTT.

This clonotype has a handful of counts. V gene TRBV28 combines with J gene TRBJ1-3; D not resolved. The V end lost 8 bases, the J end lost 0 bases, and 8 bases lay between the germline ends. This CDR3 contains 13 residues. Germline V gene data show CDR1 as MDHEN and CDR2 as SYDVKM. The CDR3 bases are TGTGCCAGCCGCTCCCCCTCTGGAAACACCATATATTTT. Protein sequence: CASRSPSGNTIYF.

The sample holds a few counts of this clonotype. The rearrangement uses TRBV29-1 and TRBJ1-2; perhaps TRBD1 as D (5 bases). V shed 7 bases and J shed 1 base, with 19 bases lying between them. The CDR3 totals 15 residues. CDR1 and CDR2 (germline): SQVTM, ANQGSEA. CDR3 in amino acids: CSADESGTVNYGYTF. CDR3 DNA: TGCAGCGCTGACGAATCCGGGACGGTTAACTATGGCTACACCTTC. Filled out from reference TRBV29-1 and TRBJ1-2, the complete variable domain reads SAVISQKPSRDICQRGTSLTIQCQVDSQVTMMFWYRQQPGQSLTLIATANQGSEATYESGFVIDKFPISRPNLTFSTLTVSNMSPEDSSIYLCSADESGTVNYGYTFGSGTRLTVV.

This chain uses TRBV12-3 or TRBV12-4 with TRBJ2-1; 10 bases are shared with TRBD1. The J segment lost 6 bases and the V segment lost 4 bases, leaving 6 bases of the junction unmatched. This CDR3 region has 15 residues. CDR3 bases: TGTGCCAGCAGTTCTCCGGGACAGGGGAGCAATGAGCAGTTCTTC. It encodes CASSSPGQGSNEQFF.

The V and J genes are TRBV24-1 and TRBJ2-1; TRBD2 might be the D (6 bases). This CDR3 is 15 amino acids long. Per the germline V gene, CDR1 is KGHDR and CDR2 is SFDVKD. The V and J ends lost 5 bases and 7 bases respectively, with 17 bases between them. The CDR3 nucleotides read TGTGCCACCAGTGCAAATGTGGCGGGAAGGAATGAGCAGTTCTTC. Protein product: CATSANVAGRNEQFF.